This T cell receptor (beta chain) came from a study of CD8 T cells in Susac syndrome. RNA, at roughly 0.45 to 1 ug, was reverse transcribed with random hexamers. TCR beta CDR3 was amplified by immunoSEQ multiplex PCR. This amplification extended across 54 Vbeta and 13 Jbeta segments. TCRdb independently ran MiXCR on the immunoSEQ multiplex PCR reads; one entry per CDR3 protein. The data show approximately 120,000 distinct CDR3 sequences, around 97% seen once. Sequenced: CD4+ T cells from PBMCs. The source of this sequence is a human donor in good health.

This CDR3 reads CSVGGVREVFFF. The CDR3 DNA reads TGCAGCGTCGGGGGGGTGCGGGAGGTCTTCTTCTTC. The V gene is TRBV29-1, the J gene TRBJ2-1, with 8 positions matching TRBD2. Per the germline V gene, CDR1 is SQVTM and CDR2 is ANQGSEA. This CDR3 spans 12 amino acids. V lost 6 bases and J lost 16; bases outside the gene matches: 14.